This T cell receptor beta chain emerged from a study of T cell responses to AZD1222 COVID-19 vaccine. Produced via immunoSEQ multiplex PCR; TCRdb's table is partial and in-frame only. The sample includes around 100,000 clones, about 90% of them seen just once. The specimen comprised peripheral blood, sampled 28 days after the second AZD1222 dose. The receptor's source is an adult who received the AZD1222 COVID-19 vaccine.

The CDR3 is CASSWEGNTIYF. The CDR3 DNA is TGTGCCAGCAGTTGGGAAGGAAACACCATATATTTT. The chain employs TRBV6-2 or TRBV6-3 and TRBJ1-3; no reliable D call. The germline gives CDR1 MNHEY, CDR2 SVGEGT. The CDR3 runs to 12 residues. Trimming shortened V by 4 bases and J by 4 bases, and 5 bases separated the two germline ends.